The T cell receptor (beta chain) under discussion was sequenced for a study of cytomegalovirus exposure and HLA in healthy donors (TCRdb year 2017). Describing the broader study: An earlier analysis of approximately 640 of the donors reported approximately 270 Gb of sequence data and about 100 million unique TCR beta sequences from about 200 million T cells. An early release that covered about 600 HLA-typed donors contained 300 to 350 gigabases of sequencing data and 85 million to 100 million unique TCR sequences. Among the roughly 390 genotyped donors, around 81% belonged to the genetic ancestry cluster associated with self-reported Caucasian donors. The study aimed to test whether signatures of past pathogen exposure could be identified by cataloging public T cell receptors. Using immunosequencing, the study profiled T cell repertoires from around 680 subjects and related those repertoires to cytomegalovirus serostatus. A separate validation cohort of approximately 120 different subjects was used in addition to the roughly 720-subject first cohort. To predict cytomegalovirus infection status, the study combined high-throughput TCR immunosequencing, statistical association of individual TCRs with disease status, and machine learning. In a later analysis, previously published TCR beta repertoires from 600 to 850 donors were re-analyzed and high-resolution HLA genotyping was added so that TCR occurrence patterns could be studied. The later analysis used no new phenotypic data to find candidate immune exposures, relying instead on TCR beta sequences and their occurrence across donors. In an earlier analysis of roughly 580 of the donors, high-throughput TCR beta sequencing was used to judge whether each TCR beta V gene segment behaved as functional or pseudogenic. Alongside the repertoire data, information on donor age, sex, ethnicity and CMV serostatus was compiled. A later genetic analysis used genome-wide SNP genotypes for about three fifths of the 666 donors, treating that subset as a discovery cohort. Every discovery cohort repertoire had been produced on one sequencing platform. HLA typing included class I and class II loci at four-digit resolution. The number of typed donors differed by locus: about 620-630 for A, B, C, DRB1 and DQB1; 500 to 550 for DQA1; 606 for DPA1; and about 470 for DPB1. Five DR-DQ haplotypes were handled as single units for association and clustering, since linkage in the cohort was strong. Among 398 genotyped donors of the cohort, an average of roughly 240,000 unique TCR beta nucleotide sequences were sequenced per donor, 15% to 20% of them non-productive.

What the research found in general, with its limitations: A later analysis found that HLA-associated TCR beta chains were more clonally expanded and had lower generation probabilities than equally common non-associated chains. Sequencing depth was assumed to be roughly uniform across donors in the presence/absence analyses, though that assumption may not hold. Assigning TCR associations to individual alleles was difficult when HLA alleles, especially DR and DQ, strongly co-occurred. In a later analysis, TCR association rates were found to vary across HLA loci, with the most associated TCRs seen for DRB1 alleles and the fewest for HLA-C alleles. The cohort was sequenced for TCR beta chains only, and without alpha or paired-chain data the features that could be detected were limited. A later analysis associated 16,951 TCR beta sequences with specific HLA alleles at a false discovery rate of 0.05. In an earlier analysis of some 500 of the donors, most TCR beta V segments were observed in productive rearrangements about 90% or about 30% of the time, broadly matching IMGT annotations. A group of highly shared sequence variants was considered likely to be a technical artifact of the sequencing pipeline. The classifier was reported to diagnose cytomegalovirus status with high specificity and sensitivity in both the original cohort and the validation cohort. Correlated functional status among segregating V segments might reflect linkage disequilibrium, but an unknown experimental factor could not be ruled out. In a later genetic analysis, fewer N-insertions in productive TCRs were reported among donors in an Asian-associated ancestry cluster than the approximately 630-donor mean. The earlier analysis of 587 of the donors excluded some 16 rarely observed V segments, including chromosome 9 orphons, because counts were too low. Some IMGT-functional V segments, including TRBV6-2 and TRBV6-3, could not be distinguished by the 87-base-pair reads and were therefore excluded. Immune exposure information for the cohort was limited to CMV serostatus. A further reported finding was that TCR beta sequences accurately predicted the HLA-A and HLA-B alleles for most subjects in the first cohort. Because some donors lacked HLA typing at each locus, the association tests relied only on the typed subset. Most TCR sequences were seen in very few donors, while some public TCRs were found in many individuals. According to a later analysis, most CMV-associated TCR beta chains appeared to be HLA-restricted, and the HLA associations seemed to be driven largely by CMV exposure. The authors suggested that the approach could potentially be extended to other disease states and immunological phenotypes. In vitro tests confirmed that a few of the cytomegalovirus-associated TCR beta chains recognize cytomegalovirus antigens. The study listed 164 TCR beta chains as associated with cytomegalovirus. In a later genetic analysis, a missense DCLRE1C variant was associated with V-gene and J-gene trimming of TCR beta chains, and the association was replicated in an independent cohort. A later analysis reported that several top co-occurrence clusters appeared linked to parvovirus B19, influenza, CMV and Epstein-Barr virus.

About this clone: Its antigen is not yet known. No clone much larger than this one lies a single base away; base qualities are absent.

In total, approximately 700 healthy bone marrow donors made up the cohort. Cohort members were all nominally healthy when sampled, although unrecorded immune exposures were likely present. The donor was CMV seropositive and belonged to the group of 270 or so seropositive cohort members. Each donor provided a peripheral blood sample, and peripheral blood mononuclear cells were used for TCR beta sequencing. Genomic DNA was extracted from the blood cell samples with the Qiagen DNeasy Blood Extraction Kit. Per the germline V gene, MDHEN is the CDR1 and SYDVKM is the CDR2. Measured from the cysteine to the phenylalanine, the CDR3 is 14 residues long. This entry keeps only the CDR3 DNA: 42 bases, framed from base 1. V is pared back by 2 bases and J by 5 bases, with 10 bases lying between the germline termini. The method behind the library was the immunoSEQ multiplex PCR assay. For the multiplex PCR, a mixture combining 60 forward primers for TCR Vbeta segments and 13 reverse primers for TCR Jbeta segments was used. Amplification of the CDR3 region of rearranged TCR beta genes was performed with a multiplex PCR assay on genomic DNA. Amplified TCR beta libraries were sequenced as 87-base-pair reads on the Illumina HiSeq System. As for the authors' bioinformatics: Across the 666 repertoires, a later analysis counted roughly 77 million unique TCR beta chains, around 10 million of which were shared by at least two donors. To remove PCR and sequencing errors, raw reads were error-corrected and collapsed into unique sequences using a nearest-neighbor algorithm that merged closely related sequences. To assign V, D and J gene segments, CDR3 sequences were aligned to IMGT reference sequences. Each retained sequence needed at least a six-nucleotide match to both a V gene segment and a J gene segment. A rearrangement was called productive if the CDR3 had no stop codons and remained in frame with V and J, and every other rearrangement was called non-productive. Following IMGT convention, CDR3 was defined as the stretch from the second conserved V-encoded cysteine to the conserved J-encoded phenylalanine. The earlier analysis of about 560 of the donors excluded any sequence lacking an unambiguous match to a single V gene segment. In an earlier analysis of some 590 of the donors, V segments were called functional above 56.7% productive rearrangements and were called segregating when the between-donor standard deviation exceeded 5%. A statistical classification framework was built for diagnosing cytomegalovirus status from the catalog of TCR beta chain sequences. A later analysis assigned V and J genes by comparing TCR nucleotide sequences with IMGT/GENE-DB human TR gene sequences. A later analysis assigned CDR3 sequences and most-parsimonious VDJ recombination scenarios with the TCRdist pipeline. In a later analysis, each TCR beta chain was defined by its CDR3 amino acid sequence together with its V-gene family, and reads without a unique V-gene family were excluded. A later analysis removed 500 to 650 highly shared, low-generation-probability nucleotide sequences to deal with suspected cross-contamination and a sequencing artifact. A later analysis calculated a clonal expansion index for each public chain from normalized within-repertoire ranks of inferred template counts. A later analysis computed generation probabilities with a VDJ recombination model fitted to out-of-frame rearrangements, and checked the results against IGoR. In a later analysis, TCR-TCR, TCR-HLA and TCR-CMV co-occurrence was scored with hypergeometric tests, and a repertoire-size bias correction was applied to TCR pairs. To estimate false discovery rates, a later analysis permuted the HLA or CMV assignments 20 times. In a later analysis, co-occurring TCRs were grouped using DBSCAN, with TCRdist sequence similarity added in when clustering inside HLA-allele-positive subsets. Co-occurrence clustering excluded repertoires with fewer than 30,000 or more than 120,000 public chains, plus five with anomalous nucleotide sharing. TCRdb retrieved this table from immuneACCESS and kept in-frame rearrangements only. Not all clones are present; in checked studies, unresolved V genes account for under half, and no reason is known for the remainder. V and J calls and clone size are given by that table; D and trimming were obtained from the DNA. The sample includes about 140,000 clones, with approximately 82% observed a single time. The ten biggest clones cover 1.4% to 1.5% of the sample.

This receptor chain uses TRBV28 and TRBJ1-5; a tentative D match to TRBD1 spans 5 bases. Sample: PBMCs. This clonotype was sampled from a man in his thirties or forties in good health and CMV-seropositive. The CDR3 protein sequence reads: CASSLAGVYQPQHF. The sequenced DNA: TGTGCCAGCAGTTTAGCGGGGGTCTATCAGCCCCAGCATTTT.